The present entry profiles one T cell receptor (beta chain) with its context. The V segment lost 11 bases and the J segment 6 bases; nucleotides outside the gene matches: 21. From germline, CDR1 is LNHDA and CDR2 SQIVND (reference sequence). The CDR3 runs to 17 residues. This record comes from a study of long-term antiretroviral therapy in people with HIV. With survey level as its setting, the immunoSEQ assay was v3.0. Some clones are missing from TCRdb's copy, which holds only in-frame ones; the method was immunoSEQ multiplex PCR. The sample carries approximately 35,000 clones, around 97% recorded once.

The sequence was obtained from a man aged 25 to 40 with HIV. J is TRBJ2-1 and V is TRBV19; 8 bases agree with TRBD2. This material consisted of unsorted PBMCs, taken 6.9 years after starting antiretroviral therapy. CDR3 amino acids: CAVSSPFYGREANEQFF. DNA for the CDR3: TGTGCCGTCTCATCTCCCTTCTATGGGCGGGAGGCCAATGAGCAGTTCTTC. The full variable domain, rest sourced from reference TRBV19 and TRBJ2-1, is DGGITQSPKYLFRKEGQNVTLSCEQNLNHDAMYWYRQDPGQGLRLIYYSQIVNDFQKGDIAEGYSVSREKKESFPLTVTSAQKNPTAFYLCAVSSPFYGREANEQFFGPGTRLTVL.